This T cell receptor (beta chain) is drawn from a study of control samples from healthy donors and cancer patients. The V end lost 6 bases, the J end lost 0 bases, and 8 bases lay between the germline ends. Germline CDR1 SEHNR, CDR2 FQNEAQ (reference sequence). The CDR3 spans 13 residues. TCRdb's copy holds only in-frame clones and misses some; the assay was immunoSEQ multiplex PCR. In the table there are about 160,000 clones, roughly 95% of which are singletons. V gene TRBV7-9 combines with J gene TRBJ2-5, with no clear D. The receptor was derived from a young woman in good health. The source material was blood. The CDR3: CASRAVNQETQYF. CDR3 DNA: TGTGCCAGCAGGGCGGTGAACCAAGAGACCCAGTACTTC.